This T cell receptor beta chain appears in the sequencing data of a study of blood T cell repertoires in COVID-19. Study background: From T cells, B-cell-depleted T cells, or PBMCs came the material, which was cDNA or gDNA.

In the original processing: Estimation of nucleated cell counts relied on the amplification of reference gene primers. Only in-frame clones appear in the TCRdb table, and some are missing; sequencing was by immunoSEQ multiplex PCR. V and J calls plus clone size are reproduced from that table; the DNA served to infer D and trimming. The sample records some 260,000 clones, over 75% being singletons. Donors were grouped by their self-reported clinical history. Two negative PCRs, clearance, or symptom resolution characterized the recovered Cohort 3 donors. This CDR3 region has 14 residues. Germline CDR1 is LGHDT and CDR2 is YNNKEL (reference sequence). Trimming cost V 0 bases and J 9 bases, with 12 bases left between them.

The chain recombines TRBV3-1 (or the pseudogene TRBV3-2) with TRBJ1-5; D call uncertain. Sequenced: PBMCs or T cells enriched from blood (not recorded which). This receptor was taken from a middle-aged man who had recovered from COVID-19. CDR3 nucleotide sequence: TGTGCCAGCAGCCAAGATGCCGGTACGCGGCCCCAGCATTTT. It encodes CASSQDAGTRPQHF.